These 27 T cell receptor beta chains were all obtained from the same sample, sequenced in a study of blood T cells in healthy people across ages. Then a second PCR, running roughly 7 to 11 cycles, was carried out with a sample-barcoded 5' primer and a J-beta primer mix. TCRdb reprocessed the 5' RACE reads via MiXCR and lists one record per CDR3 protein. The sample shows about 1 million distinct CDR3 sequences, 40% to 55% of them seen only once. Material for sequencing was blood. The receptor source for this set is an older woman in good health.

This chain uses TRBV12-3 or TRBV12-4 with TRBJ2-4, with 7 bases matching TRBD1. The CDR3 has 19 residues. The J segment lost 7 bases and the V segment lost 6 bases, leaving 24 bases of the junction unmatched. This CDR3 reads CASRGPARQGDAWRNIQYF. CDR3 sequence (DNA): TGTGCCAGCAGGGGTCCTGCCCGACAGGGAGACGCGTGGCGGAACATTCAGTACTTC.

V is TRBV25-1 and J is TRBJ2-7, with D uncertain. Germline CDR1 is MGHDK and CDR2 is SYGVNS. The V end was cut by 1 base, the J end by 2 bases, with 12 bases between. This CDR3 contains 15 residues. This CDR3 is CASSESLVSTYEQYF. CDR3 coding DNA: TGTGCCAGCAGTGAATCTTTGGTCTCTACCTACGAGCAGTACTTC.

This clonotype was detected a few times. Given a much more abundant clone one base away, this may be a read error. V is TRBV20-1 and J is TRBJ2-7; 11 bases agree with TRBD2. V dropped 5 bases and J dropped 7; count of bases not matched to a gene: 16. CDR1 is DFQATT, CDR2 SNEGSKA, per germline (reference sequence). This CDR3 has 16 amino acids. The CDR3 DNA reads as TGCAGTGCTCGGGGACCTATAGCGGGAGGGTACAATGAGCAGTACTTC. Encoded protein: CSARGPIAGGYNEQYF.

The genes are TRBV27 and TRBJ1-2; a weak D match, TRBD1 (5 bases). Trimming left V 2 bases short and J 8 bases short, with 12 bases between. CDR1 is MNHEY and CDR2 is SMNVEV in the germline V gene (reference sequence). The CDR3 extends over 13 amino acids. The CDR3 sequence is CASSLAYRKGYTF. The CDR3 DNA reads TGTGCCAGCAGTTTAGCCTACAGGAAAGGCTACACCTTC.

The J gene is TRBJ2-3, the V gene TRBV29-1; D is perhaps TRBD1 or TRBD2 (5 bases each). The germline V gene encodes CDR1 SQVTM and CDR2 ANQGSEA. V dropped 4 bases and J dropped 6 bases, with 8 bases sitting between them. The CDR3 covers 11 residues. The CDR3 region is CSVAWGDTQYF. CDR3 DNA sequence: TGCAGCGTTGCCTGGGGGGATACGCAGTATTTT.

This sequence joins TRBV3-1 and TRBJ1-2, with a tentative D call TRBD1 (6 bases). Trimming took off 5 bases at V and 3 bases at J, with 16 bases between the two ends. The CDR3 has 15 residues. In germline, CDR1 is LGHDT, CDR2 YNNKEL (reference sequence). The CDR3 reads CASSALGGSHYGYTF. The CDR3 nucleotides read TGTGCCAGCAGCGCCCTGGGGGGCAGTCACTATGGCTACACCTTC.

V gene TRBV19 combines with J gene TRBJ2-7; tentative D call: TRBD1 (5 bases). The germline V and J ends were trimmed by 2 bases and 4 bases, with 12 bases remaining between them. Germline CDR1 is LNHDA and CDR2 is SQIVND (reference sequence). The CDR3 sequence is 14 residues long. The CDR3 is CASSITPTDYEQYF. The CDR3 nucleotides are TGTGCCAGTAGTATAACCCCGACAGATTACGAGCAGTACTTC.

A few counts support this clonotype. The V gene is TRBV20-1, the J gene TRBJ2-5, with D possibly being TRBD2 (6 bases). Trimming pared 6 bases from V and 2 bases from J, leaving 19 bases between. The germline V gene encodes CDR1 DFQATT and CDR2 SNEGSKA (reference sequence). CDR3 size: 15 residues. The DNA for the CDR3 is TGCAGTGCCCTGGACCCGGCGGCGGGACAAGAGACCCAGTACTTC. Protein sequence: CSALDPAAGQETQYF.

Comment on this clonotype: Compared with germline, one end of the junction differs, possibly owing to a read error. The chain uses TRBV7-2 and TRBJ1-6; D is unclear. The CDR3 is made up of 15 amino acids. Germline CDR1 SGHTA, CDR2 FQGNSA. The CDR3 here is CASSSQSSYNSPLLF. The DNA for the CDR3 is TGTGCCAGCAGCTCCCAGAGCTCCTATAATTCACCCCTCCTCTTT.

The CDR3 coding sequence is TGTGCCAGCACCGTCCCCCAGGGGTCGAACACTGAAGCTTTCTTT. Amino acid sequence: CASTVPQGSNTEAFF. The chain carries TRBV28 and TRBJ1-1, with D perhaps matching TRBD1 (6 bases). The germline V gene encodes CDR1 MDHEN and CDR2 SYDVKM. This CDR3 comprises 15 residues. Between the trimmed V and J ends, which lost 7 bases and 1 base, there was a span of 16 bases. The full variable domain, completed using reference TRBV28 and TRBJ1-1, is DVKVTQSSRYLVKRTGEKVFLECVQDMDHENMFWYRQDPGLGLRLIYFSYDVKMKEKGDIPEGYSVSREKKERFSLILESASTNQTSMYLCASTVPQGSNTEAFFGQGTRLTVV.

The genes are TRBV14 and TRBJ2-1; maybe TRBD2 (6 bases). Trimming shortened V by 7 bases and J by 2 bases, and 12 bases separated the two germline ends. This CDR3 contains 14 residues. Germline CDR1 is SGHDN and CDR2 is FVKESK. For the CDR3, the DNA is TGTGCCAGCAACTGGGGAGGAACCTACAATGAGCAGTTCTTC. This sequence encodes CASNWGGTYNEQFF.

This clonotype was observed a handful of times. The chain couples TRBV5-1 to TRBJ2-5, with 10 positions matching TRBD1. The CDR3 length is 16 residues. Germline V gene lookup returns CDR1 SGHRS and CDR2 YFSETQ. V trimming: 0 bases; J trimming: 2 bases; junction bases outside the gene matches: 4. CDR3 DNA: TGCGCCAGCAGCTTGGTTCCGGACAGGGGGCAAGAGACCCAGTACTTC. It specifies CASSLVPDRGQETQYF.

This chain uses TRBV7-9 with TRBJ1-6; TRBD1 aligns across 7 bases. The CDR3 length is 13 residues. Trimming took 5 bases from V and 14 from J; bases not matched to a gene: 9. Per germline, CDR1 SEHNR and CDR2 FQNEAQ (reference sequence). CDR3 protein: CASSTRQGGSLHF. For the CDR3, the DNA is TGTGCCAGCAGCACTAGACAGGGAGGGTCCCTCCACTTT.

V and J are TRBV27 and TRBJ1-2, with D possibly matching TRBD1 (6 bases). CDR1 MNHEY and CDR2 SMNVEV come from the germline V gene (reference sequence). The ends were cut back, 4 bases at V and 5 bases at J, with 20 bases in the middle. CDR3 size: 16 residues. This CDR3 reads CASSSSSGGRWYGYTF. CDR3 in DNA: TGTGCCAGCAGTTCCAGTTCGGGGGGCCGATGGTATGGCTACACCTTC.

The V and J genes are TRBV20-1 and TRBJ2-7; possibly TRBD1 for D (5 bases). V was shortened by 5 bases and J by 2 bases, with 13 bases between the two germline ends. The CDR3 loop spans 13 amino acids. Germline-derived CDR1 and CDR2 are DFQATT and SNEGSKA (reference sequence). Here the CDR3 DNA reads TGCAGTGCTTCAGGGAAATCCCCCTACGAGCAGTACTTC. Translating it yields CSASGKSPYEQYF.

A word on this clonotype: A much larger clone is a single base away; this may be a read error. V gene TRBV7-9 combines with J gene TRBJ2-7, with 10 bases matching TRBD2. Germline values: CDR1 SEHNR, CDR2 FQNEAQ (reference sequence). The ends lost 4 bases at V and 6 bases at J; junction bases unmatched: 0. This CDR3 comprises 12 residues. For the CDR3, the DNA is TGTGCCAGCAGCTCTAGCGGGAGCGAGCAGTACTTC. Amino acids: CASSSSGSEQYF.

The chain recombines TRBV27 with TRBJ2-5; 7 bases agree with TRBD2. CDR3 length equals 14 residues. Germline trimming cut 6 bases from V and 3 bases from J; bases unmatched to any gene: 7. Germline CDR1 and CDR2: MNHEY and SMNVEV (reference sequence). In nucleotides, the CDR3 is TGTGCCAGCAGAAGAGCGGGGACCAAAGAGACCCAGTACTTC. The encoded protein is CASRRAGTKETQYF.

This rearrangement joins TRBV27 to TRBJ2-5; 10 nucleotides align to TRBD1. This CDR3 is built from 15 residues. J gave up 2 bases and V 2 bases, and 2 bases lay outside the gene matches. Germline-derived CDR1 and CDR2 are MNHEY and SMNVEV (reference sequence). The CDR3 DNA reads TGTGCCAGCAGTTTAGGGACAGGGGCACAAGAGACCCAGTACTTC. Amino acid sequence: CASSLGTGAQETQYF.

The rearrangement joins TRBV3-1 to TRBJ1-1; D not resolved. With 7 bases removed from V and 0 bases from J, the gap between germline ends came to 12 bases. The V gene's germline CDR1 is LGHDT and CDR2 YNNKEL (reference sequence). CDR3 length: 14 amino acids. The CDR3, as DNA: TGTGCCAGCAACTCCGCCGGATTGAACACTGAAGCTTTCTTT. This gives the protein CASNSAGLNTEAFF.

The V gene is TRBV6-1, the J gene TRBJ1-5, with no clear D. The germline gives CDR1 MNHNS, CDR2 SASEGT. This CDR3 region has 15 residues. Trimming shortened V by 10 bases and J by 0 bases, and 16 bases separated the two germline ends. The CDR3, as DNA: TGTGCCACCTTAACCGCCACAGTTAGCAATCAGCCCCAGCATTTT. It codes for CATLTATVSNQPQHF.

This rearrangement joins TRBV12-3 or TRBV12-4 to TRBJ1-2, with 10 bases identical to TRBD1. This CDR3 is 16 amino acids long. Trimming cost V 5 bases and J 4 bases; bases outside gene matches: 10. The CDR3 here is CASSRYGTGDPYGYTF. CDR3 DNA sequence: TGTGCCAGCAGTAGATACGGGACAGGGGATCCCTATGGCTACACCTTC.

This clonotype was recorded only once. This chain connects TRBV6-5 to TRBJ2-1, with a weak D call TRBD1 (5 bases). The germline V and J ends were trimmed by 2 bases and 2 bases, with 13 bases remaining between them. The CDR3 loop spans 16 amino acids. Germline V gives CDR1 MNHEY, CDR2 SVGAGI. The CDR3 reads CASSYVGVGAYNEQFF. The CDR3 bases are TGTGCCAGCAGTTACGTTGGGGTAGGGGCCTACAATGAGCAGTTCTTC.

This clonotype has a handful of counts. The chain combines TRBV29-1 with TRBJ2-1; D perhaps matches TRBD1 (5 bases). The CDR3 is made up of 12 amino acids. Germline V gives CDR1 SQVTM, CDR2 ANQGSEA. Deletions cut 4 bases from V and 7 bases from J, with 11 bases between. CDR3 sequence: CSVAAGRNEQFF. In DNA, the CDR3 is TGCAGCGTTGCGGCAGGGCGGAATGAGCAGTTCTTC.

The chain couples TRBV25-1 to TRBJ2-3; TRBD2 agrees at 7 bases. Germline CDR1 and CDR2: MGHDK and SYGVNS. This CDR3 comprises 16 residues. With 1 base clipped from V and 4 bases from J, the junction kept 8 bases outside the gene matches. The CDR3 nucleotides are TGTGCCAGCAGTGAATCGGCGGGAGAGAGTCCAGATACGCAGTATTTT. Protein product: CASSESAGESPDTQYF.

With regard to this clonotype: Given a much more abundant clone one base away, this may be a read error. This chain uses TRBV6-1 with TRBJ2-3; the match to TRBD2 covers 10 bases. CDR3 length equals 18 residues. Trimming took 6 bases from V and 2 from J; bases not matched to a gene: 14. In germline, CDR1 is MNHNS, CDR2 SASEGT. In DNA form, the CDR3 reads TGTGCCAGCAGCGGGGCGGCAGCGGGAGGGCCCTACACAGATACGCAGTATTTT. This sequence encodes CASSGAAAGGPYTDTQYF.

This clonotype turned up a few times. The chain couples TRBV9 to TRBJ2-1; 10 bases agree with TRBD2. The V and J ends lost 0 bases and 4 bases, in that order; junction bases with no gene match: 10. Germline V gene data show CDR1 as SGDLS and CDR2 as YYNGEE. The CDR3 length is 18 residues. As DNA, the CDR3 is TGTGCCAGCAGCGTAGGCCTAGCGGGAGTTGGGGGGTACAATGAGCAGTTCTTC. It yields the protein CASSVGLAGVGGYNEQFF. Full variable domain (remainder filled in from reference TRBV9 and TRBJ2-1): DSGVTQTPKHLITATGQRVTLRCSPRSGDLSVYWYQQSLDQGLQFLIQYYNGEERAKGNILERFSAQQFPDLHSELNLSSLELGDSALYFCASSVGLAGVGGYNEQFFGPGTRLTVL.

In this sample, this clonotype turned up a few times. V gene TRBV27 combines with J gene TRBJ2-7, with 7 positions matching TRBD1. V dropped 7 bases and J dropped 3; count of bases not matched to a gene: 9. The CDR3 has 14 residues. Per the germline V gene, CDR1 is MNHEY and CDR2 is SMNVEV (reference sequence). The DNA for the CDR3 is TGTGCCAGCAAAAGACCGGGACAGAGCTACGAGCAGTACTTC. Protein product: CASKRPGQSYEQYF.